These 21 T cell receptor beta chains originate from one sample sequenced in a study of radiotherapy plus CTLA-4 blockade in lung cancer. TCRdb's table, derived via immunoSEQ multiplex PCR, lists solely in-frame clones and lacks some. The data show tens of thousands of clones, with roughly 70% seen just once and 9.8% held by the top ten. This specimen consisted of peripheral blood, obtained from a patient treated with radiotherapy plus ipilimumab. Receptors were obtained from a human donor with non-small cell lung cancer who had stable disease on radiotherapy plus ipilimumab.

The chain employs TRBV6-6 and TRBJ2-1; 9 bases are shared with TRBD1. CDR1 and CDR2 (germline): MNHNY, SVGAGI (reference sequence). The CDR3 spans 15 residues. V was clipped by 5 bases and J by 8 bases; unmatched bases: 10. The CDR3 sequence: CASSHRDRVFDEQFF. CDR3 coding DNA: TGTGCCAGCAGTCACCGGGACAGGGTTTTCGATGAGCAGTTCTTC.

The chain recombines TRBV19 with TRBJ1-6, with a weak D call TRBD1 (5 bases). V lost 4 bases and J 10 bases, leaving 17 bases between the germline ends. This CDR3 comprises 15 residues. Germline lookup yields CDR1 LNHDA and CDR2 SQIVND (reference sequence). The chain's CDR3 is CASSRGTDMSSPLHF. Here the CDR3 DNA reads TGTGCCAGTAGTAGGGGTACGGACATGAGCTCACCCCTCCACTTT.

The sample holds one count of this clone. The CDR3 region has the DNA TGTGCCAGCAGTCGGAGCGGGGGGCGGAATGAGCAGTTCTTC. Its protein is CASSRSGGRNEQFF. The chain joins TRBV11-3 to TRBJ2-1, with TRBD2 matching over 9 bases. The trim removed 6 bases at V and 7 bases at J, leaving 7 bases unmatched. The CDR3 sequence is 14 residues long. From germline, CDR1 is SGHNT and CDR2 YENEEA.

Turning to this clone: At one end, the junction sequence differs from germline, possibly due to a read error. Other nucleotide sequences in the sample specify the same CDR3. CDR3 DNA: TGCGCCAGCAGCACAACAGGGAAAGCCACTGAAGCTTTCTTT. Translating gives CASSTTGKATEAFF. The chain has TRBV6-1 and TRBJ1-1; D might be TRBD1 (6 bases). CDR1 MNHNS and CDR2 SASEGT come from the germline V gene. The CDR3 extends over 14 amino acids.

The chain is built from TRBV29-1 and TRBJ1-1, with 9 bases aligning to TRBD1. CDR3 size: 13 residues. The germline V gene encodes CDR1 SQVTM and CDR2 ANQGSEA. Losses at the gene ends were 7 bases for V and 5 bases for J; bases not matched to a gene: 8. The CDR3 bases are TGCAGCGAACAACAGGGGGCGCAGACTGAAGCTTTCTTT. Its protein product is CSEQQGAQTEAFF. Looking up the rest from reference TRBV29-1 and TRBJ1-1 gives the full variable domain: SAVISQKPSRDICQRGTSLTIQCQVDSQVTMMFWYRQQPGQSLTLIATANQGSEATYESGFVIDKFPISRPNLTFSTLTVSNMSPEDSSIYLCSEQQGAQTEAFFGQGTRLTVV.

The chain combines TRBV7-7 with TRBJ2-5, with 7 bases identical to TRBD1. J was trimmed by 6 bases and V by 1 base; bases with no gene match: 5. The CDR3 is made up of 14 amino acids. CDR1 SSHAT and CDR2 FNYEAQ come from the germline V gene (reference sequence). CDR3 amino acids: CASSLEGAGQTQYF. In DNA, the CDR3 is TGTGCCAGCAGCTTAGAGGGGGCAGGCCAGACCCAGTACTTC.

The sample holds one count of this clone. The V call is TRBV5-4, the J call TRBJ1-2, with D tentatively TRBD1 (6 bases). V was shortened by 4 bases and J by 4 bases, with 14 bases between the two germline ends. CDR1 and CDR2 from the germline V gene are SGHNT and YYREEE (reference sequence). The CDR3 is 14 residues long. This CDR3 reads CASSPRGGVYGYTF. CDR3 coding DNA: TGTGCCAGCAGCCCAAGAGGGGGGGTCTATGGCTACACCTTC.

This clone has a handful of counts. The chain couples TRBV15 to TRBJ2-6; a possible D gene is TRBD1 (5 bases). V was pared by 1 base and J by 0 bases, with 7 bases between. The CDR3 spans 16 residues. Germline CDR1 reads LNHNV; CDR2 reads YYDKDF (reference sequence). The CDR3 nucleotides read TGTGCCACCAGCAGAGGACAGTCCTCTGGGGCCAACGTCCTGACTTTC. Its protein product is CATSRGQSSGANVLTF.

This clone is classed as medium-sized. The gene calls are TRBV27 and TRBJ1-2, with 8 positions matching TRBD1. The CDR3 is made up of 14 amino acids. The V segment lost 5 bases and the J segment 2 bases; nucleotides outside the gene matches: 4. Germline loops: CDR1 MNHEY, CDR2 SMNVEV (reference sequence). The DNA for the CDR3 is TGTGCCAGCAGTCCACCAGGGGGCAACTATGGCTACACCTTC. Residues: CASSPPGGNYGYTF.

The rearrangement links TRBV7-9 to TRBJ2-1; TRBD2 matches 9 bases. The CDR3 spans 19 residues. The germline V gene encodes CDR1 SEHNR and CDR2 FQNEAQ (reference sequence). V lost 5 bases to trimming and J lost 1 base; unmatched junction nucleotides: 15. CDR3 sequence reads: CASSPPRRGGLGSYNEQFF. In nucleotides, the CDR3 is TGTGCCAGCAGCCCCCCCAGGCGGGGGGGGCTTGGGTCCTACAATGAGCAGTTCTTC.

The chain employs TRBV6-5 and TRBJ1-3; D is unresolved. CDR3 length: 14 residues. Between the trimmed V and J ends, which lost 4 bases and 2 bases, there was a span of 9 bases. CDR1 is MNHEY and CDR2 is SVGAGI in the germline V gene. In nucleotides, the CDR3 is TGTGCCAGCAGTTCCAGCGCCCCTGGAAACACCATATATTTT. This codes for CASSSSAPGNTIYF.

This clone was counted only a few times. This rearrangement joins TRBV29-1 to TRBJ2-5; possibly TRBD1 for D (7 bases). The J call is uncertain, as TRBJ2-7 better fits the DNA end. The CDR3 is 15 residues long. Germline values: CDR1 SQVTM, CDR2 ANQGSEA. The CDR3 sequence is CSVLKLRDSTYEQYF. Written as DNA, the CDR3 is TGCAGCGTTCTGAAGTTGCGGGACAGCACCTACGAGCAGTACTTC.

The J gene is TRBJ1-3, the V gene TRBV11-2, with a tentative D call TRBD1 (6 bases). The germline CDR1 and CDR2 sequences are SGHAT and FQNNGV. The CDR3 consists of 17 residues. Trimming took off 4 bases at V and 0 bases at J, with 16 bases between the two ends. CDR3 amino acids: CASSSYGGLGSGNTIYF. The CDR3 DNA sequence: TGTGCCAGCAGCTCCTATGGGGGCTTGGGCTCTGGAAACACCATATATTTT.

This clone was recorded once. The rearrangement joins TRBV7-9 to TRBJ2-1; TRBD1 aligns across 7 bases. This CDR3 comprises 16 residues. With V trimmed by 4 bases and J by 3 bases, 9 bases remained unmatched. Germline CDR1 SEHNR, CDR2 FQNEAQ (reference sequence). DNA of the CDR3: TGTGCCAGCAGCTCTCCCCAGGGGGTTGTCTACAATGAGCAGTTCTTC. Translating gives CASSSPQGVVYNEQFF.

This chain links TRBV18 with TRBJ2-6; D call uncertain. The CDR3 sequence is 15 residues long. Germline CDR1 is KGHSH and CDR2 is LQKENI. Trimming took off 0 bases at V and 1 base at J, with 4 bases between the two ends. CDR3 sequence: CASSPPRSGANVLTF. CDR3 DNA: TGTGCCAGCTCACCACCCAGGTCTGGGGCCAACGTCCTGACTTTC.

The chain joins TRBV7-9 to TRBJ2-7, with a tentative D call TRBD1 (5 bases). This CDR3 has 13 amino acids. The germline gives CDR1 SEHNR, CDR2 FQNEAQ (reference sequence). The ends were cut back, 11 bases at V and 2 bases at J, with 16 bases in the middle. CDR3 nucleotide sequence: TGTGCCGTTCCAGGGTCACGACCCTACGAGCAGTACTTC. This translates into CAVPGSRPYEQYF.

The chain recombines TRBV7-9 with TRBJ1-1; D not certain. The V and J ends lost 5 bases and 2 bases respectively, with 6 bases between them. The length of the CDR3 is 12 residues. Germline lookup yields CDR1 SEHNR and CDR2 FQNEAQ (reference sequence). CDR3 DNA: TGTGCCAGCAGCATCACTAACACTGAAGCTTTCTTT. Its translation is CASSITNTEAFF.

In DNA form, the CDR3 reads TGTGCCAGCAGTCTCGGGGTGGCCGGGGAGCTGTTTTTT. It translates to CASSLGVAGELFF. J is TRBJ2-2 and V is TRBV2, with a weak D call TRBD2 (5 bases). Trimming removed 5 bases from V and 6 bases from J, with 10 bases in between. CDR1 is SNHLY and CDR2 is FYNNEI in the germline V gene. CDR3 length: 13 residues.

The V gene is TRBV6-6, the J gene TRBJ2-2; 8 bases line up with TRBD1. Germline V lookup: CDR1 MNHNY, CDR2 SVGAGI (reference sequence). The CDR3 consists of 14 residues. J was trimmed by 7 bases and V by 7 bases; bases with no gene match: 8. The CDR3 sequence is CASITSGGNGELFF. CDR3 nucleotides: TGTGCCAGCATCACATCAGGGGGCAACGGGGAGCTGTTTTTT.

The chain couples TRBV19 to TRBJ1-6; D is unclear. The CDR3 has 15 amino acids. The germline V and J ends were trimmed by 5 bases and 8 bases, with 16 bases remaining between them. Per germline, CDR1 LNHDA and CDR2 SQIVND (reference sequence). CDR3: CASSARNSNDSPLHF. The CDR3, as DNA: TGTGCCAGTAGTGCCCGAAACAGTAATGATTCACCCCTCCACTTT. The whole variable domain, remainder taken from reference TRBV19 and TRBJ1-6, is DGGITQSPKYLFRKEGQNVTLSCEQNLNHDAMYWYRQDPGQGLRLIYYSQIVNDFQKGDIAEGYSVSREKKESFPLTVTSAQKNPTAFYLCASSARNSNDSPLHFGNGTRLTVT.

The rearrangement joins TRBV6-1 to TRBJ2-7; possibly TRBD2 for D (6 bases). CDR1 is MNHNS, CDR2 SASEGT, per germline. V was shortened by 8 bases and J by 5 bases, with 22 bases between the two germline ends. This CDR3 region has 15 residues. For the CDR3, the DNA is TGTGCCAGCCAAGGAGATTGGGGGGTTAACCACGAGCAGTACTTC. This gives the protein CASQGDWGVNHEQYF.